A single T cell receptor beta chain is shown here with its context. This sample is part of a study of blood T cell repertoires in COVID-19. Study overall: PBMCs, B-cell-depleted T cells, or T cells were the source of the cDNA or gDNA that made up the material.

Assay used: immunoSEQ multiplex PCR; TCRdb lists only in-frame clones, some missing. The sample lists about 140,000 clones; about 87% were seen once. Material for sequencing was peripheral blood. The clonotype comes from a woman at least 80 years old with acute or convalescent COVID-19.

The CDR3 protein is CASSPAGQIYEQYF. The CDR3 coding sequence is TGTGCCAGCAGTCCGGCGGGACAGATTTACGAGCAGTACTTC. The rearrangement uses TRBV6-2 or TRBV6-3 and TRBJ2-7; D might be TRBD1 (7 bases). Germline V gene sequence: CDR1 MNHEY, CDR2 SVGEGT. Between the trimmed V and J ends, which lost 5 bases and 4 bases, there was a span of 15 bases. The CDR3 consists of 14 residues.